Listed here are 7 T cell receptor beta chains from one sample, sequenced in a study of identical twins. TCRdb redid the calling of the 5' RACE reads with MiXCR, one entry per CDR3 protein. The sample lists around 530,000 distinct CDR3 sequences; nearly 15% were seen once. These same records also appear under a second study, on yellow fever vaccine responses in identical twins.

Sequencing was carried out using CD4+ T cells sorted from blood. All receptors come from a woman aged 18-30 years in good health.

This clonotype was picked up a small number of times. The rearrangement joins TRBV5-1 to TRBJ2-2; D gene uncertain. Germline V gene data show CDR1 as SGHRS and CDR2 as YFSETQ. V was trimmed by 1 base and J by 1 base, leaving 8 bases between them. This CDR3 has 15 amino acids. This CDR3 is CASSLFPENTGELFF. DNA of the CDR3: TGCGCCAGCAGCTTGTTTCCAGAGAACACCGGGGAGCTGTTTTTT.

This clonotype was found a few times. The CDR3 nucleotides read TGTGCCAGCAGCTTAACACTCGGGAGGTGGGGGGCAAAAGTCGGCACCGGGGAGCTGTTTTTT. Protein product: CASSLTLGRWGAKVGTGELFF. This chain connects TRBV7-3 to TRBJ2-2, with a possible D match to TRBD2 (7 bases). The CDR3 spans 21 residues. Germline V lookup: CDR1 SGHTA, CDR2 FQGTGA. V lost 0 bases and J lost 4, with 27 bases in between.

The chain carries TRBV10-3 and TRBJ1-1; no clear D gene. The CDR3 sequence is 12 residues long. Looked up from germline, CDR1 is ENHRY and CDR2 is SYGVKD. V lost 3 bases and J lost 0, with 2 bases in between. CDR3 sequence (DNA): TGTGCCATCAGTGAAATGAACACTGAAGCTTTCTTT. Translating it yields CAISEMNTEAFF.

The V gene is TRBV19, the J gene TRBJ2-2; the D gene is possibly TRBD1 (6 bases). This CDR3 comprises 14 residues. Trimming shortened V by 3 bases and J by 6 bases, and 11 bases separated the two germline ends. CDR1 and CDR2 (germline): LNHDA, SQIVND (reference sequence). CDR3 sequence reads: CASSIEGVAGELFF. Here the CDR3 DNA reads TGTGCCAGTAGTATTGAGGGGGTGGCCGGGGAGCTGTTTTTT. Combining the CDR3 with reference TRBV19 and TRBJ2-2 gives the whole variable domain DGGITQSPKYLFRKEGQNVTLSCEQNLNHDAMYWYRQDPGQGLRLIYYSQIVNDFQKGDIAEGYSVSREKKESFPLTVTSAQKNPTAFYLCASSIEGVAGELFFGEGSRLTVL.

This clonotype has just a few counts. The V call is TRBV10-3, the J call TRBJ2-2, with 11 bases matching TRBD2. The germline CDR1 and CDR2 sequences are ENHRY and SYGVKD. This CDR3 has 18 amino acids. The V gene end was trimmed by 11 bases and the J gene end by 4 bases; junction bases not matched to a gene: 18. As DNA, the CDR3 is TGTGCCGCCGGGAGAAAAACTAGCGGGAGTAGAGGCACCGGGGAGCTGTTTTTT. Protein product: CAAGRKTSGSRGTGELFF.

The chain combines TRBV20-1 with TRBJ2-1; TRBD2 matches 7 bases. CDR3 size: 14 residues. Germline values: CDR1 DFQATT, CDR2 SNEGSKA (reference sequence). J lost 7 bases, V lost 6 bases, and 12 bases had no gene match. CDR3 sequence reads: CSATSALVGNEQFF. The CDR3 DNA is TGCAGTGCCACTAGCGCCCTAGTGGGGAATGAGCAGTTCTTC.

This clonotype was observed at least ten times. The chain couples TRBV12-3 or TRBV12-4 to TRBJ2-3, with D unresolved. The length of the CDR3 is 17 residues. With 0 bases removed from V and 0 bases from J, the gap between germline ends came to 13 bases. CDR3 region: CASSLALGPSSTDTQYF. The CDR3, as DNA: TGTGCCAGCAGTTTAGCGCTTGGACCGTCTAGCACAGATACGCAGTATTTT.